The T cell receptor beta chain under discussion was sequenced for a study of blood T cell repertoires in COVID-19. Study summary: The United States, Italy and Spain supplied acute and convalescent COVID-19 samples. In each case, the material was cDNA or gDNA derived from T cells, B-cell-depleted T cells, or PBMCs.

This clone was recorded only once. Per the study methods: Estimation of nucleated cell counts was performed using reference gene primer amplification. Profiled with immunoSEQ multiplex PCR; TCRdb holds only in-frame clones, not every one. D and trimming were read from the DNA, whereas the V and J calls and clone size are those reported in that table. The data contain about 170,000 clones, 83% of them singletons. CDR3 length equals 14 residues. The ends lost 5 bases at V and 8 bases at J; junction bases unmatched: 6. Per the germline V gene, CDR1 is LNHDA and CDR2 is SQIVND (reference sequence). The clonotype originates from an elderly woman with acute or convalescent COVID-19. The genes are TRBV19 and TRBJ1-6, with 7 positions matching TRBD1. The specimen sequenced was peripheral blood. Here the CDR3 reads CASSGTALYSPLHF. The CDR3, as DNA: TGTGCCAGTAGTGGGACAGCCCTTTATTCACCCCTCCACTTT. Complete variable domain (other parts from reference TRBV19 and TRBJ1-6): DGGITQSPKYLFRKEGQNVTLSCEQNLNHDAMYWYRQDPGQGLRLIYYSQIVNDFQKGDIAEGYSVSREKKESFPLTVTSAQKNPTAFYLCASSGTALYSPLHFGNGTRLTVT.